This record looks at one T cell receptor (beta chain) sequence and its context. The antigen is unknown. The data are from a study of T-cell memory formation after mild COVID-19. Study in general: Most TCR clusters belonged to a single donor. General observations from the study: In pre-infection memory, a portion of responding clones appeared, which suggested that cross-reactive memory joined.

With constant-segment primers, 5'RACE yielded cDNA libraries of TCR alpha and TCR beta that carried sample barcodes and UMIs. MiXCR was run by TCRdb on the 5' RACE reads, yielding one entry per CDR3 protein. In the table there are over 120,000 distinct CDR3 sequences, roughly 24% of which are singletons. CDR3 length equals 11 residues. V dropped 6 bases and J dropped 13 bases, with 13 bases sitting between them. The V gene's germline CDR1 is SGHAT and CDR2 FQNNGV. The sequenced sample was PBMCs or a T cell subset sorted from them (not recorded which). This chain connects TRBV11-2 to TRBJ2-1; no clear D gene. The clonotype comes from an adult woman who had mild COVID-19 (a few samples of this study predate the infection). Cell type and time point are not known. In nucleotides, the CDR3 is TGTGCCAGCAGTCCACCGGGCCCTCAGTTCTTC. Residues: CASSPPGPQFF.